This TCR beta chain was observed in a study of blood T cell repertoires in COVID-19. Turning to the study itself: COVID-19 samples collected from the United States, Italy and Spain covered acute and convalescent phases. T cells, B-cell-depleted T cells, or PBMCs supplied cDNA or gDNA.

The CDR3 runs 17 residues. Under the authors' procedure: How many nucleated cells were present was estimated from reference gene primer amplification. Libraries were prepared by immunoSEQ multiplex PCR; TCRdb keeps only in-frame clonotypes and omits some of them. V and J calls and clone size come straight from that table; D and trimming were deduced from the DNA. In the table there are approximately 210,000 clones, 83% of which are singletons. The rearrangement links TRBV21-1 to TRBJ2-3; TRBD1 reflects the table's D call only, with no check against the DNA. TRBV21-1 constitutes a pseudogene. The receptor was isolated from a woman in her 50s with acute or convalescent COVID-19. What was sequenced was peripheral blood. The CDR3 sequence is CASSANYRDRALSTQYF. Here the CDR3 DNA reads TGTGCCAGCAGCGCGAATTACCGGGACAGGGCCTTGAGTACGCAGTATTTT.